The 31 T cell receptor beta chains below were found in one sample sequenced in a study of post-analysis software for immune sequencing data (dated by TCRdb to the mid-2010s). The research as a whole found: Patients showed significantly higher frequencies than controls for about 5 TRBV segments, among them TRBV5-6, TRBV5-1 and TRBV20-1.

The receptor library was made with PCR. The listed sequencing device is Illumina HiSeq 2500. To reduce PCR and sequencing biases, unique molecular identifiers were built into the TCR beta cDNA libraries. TCRdb reprocessed the public reads (quality trimming at Q25 with fastp, clone calling with MiXCR) and kept in-frame beta chains. Rows are combined by CDR3 protein, so each entry shows the most common genes and DNA. This sample comprises some 500,000 distinct CDR3 sequences, roughly 46% of them detected only once. 9% to 14% of the sample goes to the ten largest clones. Their specific antigens are unknown. Sequencing was carried out using blood. These receptors were collected from a girl aged 10-17 years with multiple sclerosis.

The J gene is TRBJ2-1, the V gene TRBV5-1, with TRBD1 identical over 9 bases. CDR3 length: 18 residues. CDR1 and CDR2 (germline): SGHRS, YFSETQ. V was pared by 7 bases and J by 8 bases, with 22 bases of the junction left unmatched. The CDR3 sequence: CASRSSRDRVLYNDEQFF. The DNA of the CDR3 is TGCGCCAGCCGCTCGTCCCGGGACAGGGTTCTTTACAATGATGAGCAGTTCTTC.

This chain links TRBV25-1 with TRBJ2-1, with 9 bases fitting TRBD2. V was clipped by 5 bases and J by 7 bases; unmatched bases: 9. This CDR3 spans 15 amino acids. Germline V CDR1 and CDR2: MGHDK, SYGVNS. The CDR3 reads CASSTGTSRNNEQFF. The CDR3 coding sequence is TGTGCCAGCAGTACCGGGACTAGCCGGAATAATGAGCAGTTCTTC.

V gene TRBV28 combines with J gene TRBJ2-5; D remains ambiguous. Trimming stripped 6 bases from V and 5 bases from J, with 16 bases between. The germline V gene encodes CDR1 MDHEN and CDR2 SYDVKM. CDR3 length equals 14 residues. The CDR3 is CASRHMGAWETQYF. The CDR3 region has the DNA TGTGCCAGCAGACATATGGGTGCGTGGGAGACCCAGTACTTC.

The CDR3 spells CASSLQYNEQFF. The CDR3 nucleotides read TGTGCCAGCAGTTTGCAGTACAATGAGCAGTTCTTC. The rearrangement joins TRBV6-2 or TRBV6-3 to TRBJ2-1; D unresolved. The germline V and J ends were trimmed by 4 bases and 4 bases, with 5 bases remaining between them. This CDR3 contains 12 residues. Germline V gene lookup returns CDR1 MNHEY and CDR2 SVGEGT.

The table lists this clonotype with a few counts. The chain employs TRBV6-2 or TRBV6-3 and TRBJ2-5, with TRBD2 matching 10 bases. The CDR3 covers 17 residues. The V gene's germline CDR1 is MNHEY and CDR2 SVGEGT. Germline trimming cut 5 bases from V and 1 base from J; bases unmatched to any gene: 10. The CDR3 loop is CASSRTRGLAVQETQYF. The CDR3 nucleotides read TGTGCCAGCAGTCGGACAAGAGGACTAGCGGTCCAAGAGACCCAGTACTTC.

Only one count was recorded for this clonotype. The chain uses TRBV5-1 and TRBJ2-1; maybe TRBD1 (5 bases). Trimming stripped 0 bases from V and 6 bases from J, with 16 bases between. Germline values: CDR1 SGHRS, CDR2 YFSETQ. The CDR3 sequence is 16 residues long. The DNA for the CDR3 is TGCGCCAGCAGCTTGGACACCTCGTCTACAGGCAATGAGCAGTTCTTC. Encoded protein: CASSLDTSSTGNEQFF. The entire variable domain, with the rest obtained from reference TRBV5-1 and TRBJ2-1, is as follows: KAGVTQTPRYLIKTRGQQVTLSCSPISGHRSVSWYQQTPGQGLQFLFEYFSETQRNKGNFPGRFSGRQFSNSRSEMNVSTLELGDSALYLCASSLDTSSTGNEQFFGPGTRLTVL.

This clonotype was found once. The chain couples TRBV6-6 to TRBJ2-7, with TRBD2 identical over 8 bases. This CDR3 is 13 amino acids long. CDR1 and CDR2 from the germline V gene are MNHNY and SVGAGI (reference sequence). CDR3 nucleotides: TGTACCACCACAGGAGCGGGAGCTTACGAGCAGTACTTC. Translation gives CTTTGAGAYEQYF.

The rearrangement joins TRBV5-6 to TRBJ1-1; 7 bases match TRBD1. The junction had 6 bases not matched to a gene; V was cut back by 3 bases and J by 1 base. In germline, CDR1 is SGHDT, CDR2 YYEEEE. The CDR3 runs 15 residues. This CDR3 reads CASSSGGGKNTEAFF. CDR3 nucleotide sequence: TGTGCCAGCAGCTCAGGGGGGGGGAAGAACACTGAAGCTTTCTTT. Filled out from reference TRBV5-6 and TRBJ1-1, the complete variable domain reads DAGVTQSPTHLIKTRGQQVTLRCSPKSGHDTVSWYQQALGQGPQFIFQYYEEEERQRGNFPDRFSGHQFPNYSSELNVNALLLGDSALYLCASSSGGGKNTEAFFGQGTRLTVV.

J is TRBJ2-5 and V is TRBV27, with 8 nucleotides matching TRBD2. CDR1 and CDR2 from the germline V gene are MNHEY and SMNVEV (reference sequence). There are 17 residues in the CDR3. The ends lost 5 bases at V and 2 bases at J; junction bases unmatched: 13. The CDR3 sequence: CASSPPQAGAPQETQYF. For the CDR3, the DNA is TGTGCCAGCAGTCCCCCGCAAGCGGGGGCCCCTCAAGAGACCCAGTACTTC.

This clonotype was counted between two and nine times. This chain's CDR3 is CASSLAGGPEQFF. The DNA for the CDR3 is TGTGCCAGCAGTTTAGCCGGTGGCCCTGAGCAGTTCTTC. This chain uses TRBV12-3 or TRBV12-4 with TRBJ2-1, with no clear D. The CDR3 sequence is 13 residues long. V lost 0 bases and J lost 9, with 9 bases in between.

The table lists this clonotype with a few counts. The chain joins TRBV5-1 to TRBJ2-1; D is uncertain. Germline values: CDR1 SGHRS, CDR2 YFSETQ. Deletions cut 2 bases from V and 1 base from J, with 13 bases between. This CDR3 comprises 16 residues. CDR3 coding DNA: TGCGCCAGCAGCTTTGCGCTAAGTAGGTCCTACAATGAGCAGTTCTTC. Its protein is CASSFALSRSYNEQFF.

Remarks on this clonotype: Just one base apart from a much larger clone, this may be a read error. The chain carries TRBV18 and TRBJ2-3; 8 nucleotides line up with TRBD2. Looked up from germline, CDR1 is KGHSH and CDR2 is LQKENI. The CDR3 spans 14 residues. Written as DNA, the CDR3 is TGTACCACCGAACGGACTAGCAGCACAGATACGCAGTATTTT. It codes for CTTERTSSTDTQYF.

A few counts support this clonotype. The rearrangement joins TRBV28 to TRBJ2-7; a weak D match, TRBD1 (6 bases). The V end lost 5 bases, the J end lost 0 bases, and 17 bases lay between the germline ends. The CDR3 extends over 16 amino acids. Germline V gives CDR1 MDHEN, CDR2 SYDVKM. CDR3 sequence: CASSPPHDRSSYEQYF. CDR3 DNA sequence: TGTGCCAGCAGTCCTCCCCACGACAGGTCCTCCTACGAGCAGTACTTC. The entire variable domain, with the rest obtained from reference TRBV28 and TRBJ2-7, is as follows: DVKVTQSSRYLVKRTGEKVFLECVQDMDHENMFWYRQDPGLGLRLIYFSYDVKMKEKGDIPEGYSVSREKKERFSLILESASTNQTSMYLCASSPPHDRSSYEQYFGPGTRLTVT.

The rearrangement links TRBV18 to TRBJ2-5, with D possibly TRBD1 on 6 matching bases. Germline V gene lookup returns CDR1 KGHSH and CDR2 LQKENI. The length of the CDR3 is 13 residues. Deletions cut 5 bases from V and 5 bases from J, with 12 bases between. CDR3 sequence: CASSFETGETQYF. The DNA for the CDR3 is TGTGCCAGCTCATTCGAAACAGGGGAGACCCAGTACTTC.

This chain joins TRBV7-9 and TRBJ2-1; D call uncertain. CDR3 length: 12 amino acids. Germline V gene lookup returns CDR1 SEHNR and CDR2 FQNEAQ (reference sequence). Trimming pared 5 bases from V and 5 bases from J, leaving 7 bases between. DNA of the CDR3: TGTGCCAGCAGCAGGACCAACAATGAGCAGTTCTTC. Translated, it gives CASSRTNNEQFF.

The chain recombines TRBV18 with TRBJ2-1; D is ambiguous. CDR3 length equals 14 residues. Trimming cost V 5 bases and J 0 bases, with 8 bases left between them. Germline V gene data show CDR1 as KGHSH and CDR2 as LQKENI. CDR3 in DNA: TGTGCCAGCTCATCACTCCCCTCCTACAATGAGCAGTTCTTC. Translation: CASSSLPSYNEQFF.

The genes are TRBV14 and TRBJ1-2; the D is unclear. Germline CDR1 is SGHDN and CDR2 is FVKESK. The length of the CDR3 is 17 residues. V was cut by 4 bases and J by 2 bases, with 20 bases left in between. The CDR3 nucleotides are TGTGCCAGCAGCCCCCAGTCGGCCCGGGCTGAGAACTATGGCTACACCTTC. Amino acids: CASSPQSARAENYGYTF.

In its sample, this clonotype was seen a few times. The gene calls are TRBV7-3 and TRBJ2-2, with TRBD2 matching over 9 bases. Germline lookup yields CDR1 SGHTA and CDR2 FQGTGA. This CDR3 has 17 amino acids. Trimming took 0 bases from V and 1 from J; bases not matched to a gene: 3. CDR3 DNA sequence: TGTGCCAGCAGCTTAACGACTAGCGGAGTGAACACCGGGGAGCTGTTTTTT. Amino acid sequence: CASSLTTSGVNTGELFF.

The gene calls are TRBV28 and TRBJ2-7; TRBD2 agrees at 7 bases. Germline V gene lookup returns CDR1 MDHEN and CDR2 SYDVKM. Trimming cost V 2 bases and J 1 base; bases outside gene matches: 8. This CDR3 has 16 amino acids. The CDR3 DNA sequence: TGTGCCAGCAGTTTAGGTGGGAGGGAGAGATCCTACGAGCAGTACTTC. This codes for CASSLGGRERSYEQYF.

V usage is TRBV7-9 and J usage is TRBJ2-5; D could derive from TRBD1 or TRBD2 (5 bases each). Judging by the DNA end, TRBJ2-7 fits better; the J call may be wrong. Per germline, CDR1 SEHNR and CDR2 FQNEAQ (reference sequence). The CDR3 consists of 14 residues. The CDR3 nucleotides are TGTGCCAGCAGCTCGGACTCCCAGGGCTACGAGCAGTACTTC. It is translated as CASSSDSQGYEQYF.

Remarks on this clonotype: One end of the junction fails to match germline, which may point to a read error. This chain joins TRBV6-6 and TRBJ2-6, with a weak D call TRBD2 (7 bases). CDR1 MNHNY and CDR2 SVGAGI come from the germline V gene (reference sequence). The CDR3 totals 17 residues. As DNA, the CDR3 is TGTGCCAGCAGTTACTCGGCGGGGGCTCGGTATGGCTACACCCTTCGGTTC. It encodes CASSYSAGARYGYTLRF.

This chain connects TRBV12-3 or TRBV12-4 to TRBJ2-1; TRBD1 matches 9 bases. V lost 3 bases and J lost 6; bases outside the gene matches: 9. The CDR3 loop spans 16 amino acids. The CDR3 reads CASSFSGQGPPNEQFF. The CDR3 region has the DNA TGTGCCAGCAGTTTCTCGGGACAGGGTCCCCCCAATGAGCAGTTCTTC.

The V gene is TRBV7-3, the J gene TRBJ2-6, with D hard to call. Between the trimmed V and J ends, which lost 5 bases and 6 bases, there was a span of 8 bases. From germline, CDR1 is SGHTA and CDR2 FQGTGA. The length of the CDR3 is 13 residues. Here the CDR3 DNA reads TGTGCCAGCAGCCCGCTTTCGGCCAACGTCCTGACTTTC. Protein: CASSPLSANVLTF.

This clonotype has more than one count but fewer than ten. The rearrangement joins TRBV11-2 to TRBJ2-7, with D perhaps given as TRBD1 or TRBD2 (5 bases each). The germline V gene has CDR1 SGHAT and CDR2 FQNNGV. The CDR3 loop spans 15 amino acids. The germline V and J ends were trimmed by 5 bases and 1 base, with 15 bases remaining between them. The DNA for the CDR3 is TGTGCCAGCAGCCGGGGAGAGGGGCTTTCCTACGAGCAGTACTTC. This sequence encodes CASSRGEGLSYEQYF. The full variable domain, its missing parts supplied by reference TRBV11-2 and TRBJ2-7, is EAGVAQSPRYKIIEKRQSVAFWCNPISGHATLYWYQQILGQGPKLLIQFQNNGVVDDSQLPKDRFSAERLKGVDSTLKIQPAKLEDSAVYLCASSRGEGLSYEQYFGPGTRLTVT.

V usage is TRBV7-6 and J usage is TRBJ2-7, with 9 bases aligning to TRBD1. The trim removed 2 bases at V and 2 bases at J, leaving 10 bases unmatched. In germline, CDR1 is SGHVS, CDR2 FNYEAQ. This CDR3 region has 17 residues. In DNA form, the CDR3 reads TGTGCCAGCAGCTTACCGTCTCCGGGACAGGGTACCTACGAGCAGTACTTC. It is translated as CASSLPSPGQGTYEQYF.

This clonotype was counted a single time. The V call is TRBV12-3 or TRBV12-4, the J call TRBJ1-2, with 9 bases aligning to TRBD1. The CDR3 consists of 15 residues. The V and J ends lost 5 bases and 7 bases, in that order; junction bases with no gene match: 11. CDR3 in amino acids: CASSATTGGFSGYTF. The CDR3 nucleotides are TGTGCCAGCAGTGCAACGACAGGGGGTTTTAGTGGCTACACCTTC.

The chain employs TRBV12-3 or TRBV12-4 and TRBJ2-1, with TRBD1 identical over 8 bases. The CDR3 covers 15 residues. Trimming at V came to 4 bases and at J to 5 bases, leaving 7 bases not matched to a gene. The CDR3 spells CASSSRQGHNNEQFF. The CDR3 nucleotides are TGTGCCAGCAGTTCCCGACAGGGGCACAACAATGAGCAGTTCTTC.

The rearrangement joins TRBV4-2 to TRBJ2-5; the D gene is possibly TRBD2 (5 bases). The J call may be mistaken, given a closer DNA end match to TRBJ2-7. The germline V gene has CDR1 LGHNA and CDR2 YNFKEQ. This CDR3 has 12 amino acids. DNA for the CDR3: TGTGCCAGCAGCCAACCGGAGGACGAGCAGTACTTC. The encoded protein is CASSQPEDEQYF.

This clonotype has only a few counts. V gene TRBV20-1 combines with J gene TRBJ2-1, with D maybe TRBD1 (6 bases). CDR1 DFQATT and CDR2 SNEGSKA come from the germline V gene (reference sequence). Trimming removed 5 bases from V and 5 bases from J, with 13 bases in between. The CDR3 spans 13 residues. The CDR3, as DNA: TGCAGTGCTTTCAGGGGAATCAACAATGAGCAGTTCTTC. Encoded protein: CSAFRGINNEQFF.

The CDR3 here is CASSQGSGRRDTQYF. As DNA, the CDR3 is TGTGCCAGCAGCCAGGGTAGCGGGAGAAGAGATACGCAGTATTTT. The chain employs TRBV3-1 and TRBJ2-3; TRBD2 aligns across 9 bases. The junction had 6 bases not matched to a gene; V was cut back by 3 bases and J by 5 bases. Germline CDR1 and CDR2: LGHDT and YNNKEL (reference sequence). The CDR3 loop spans 15 amino acids.

V is TRBV24-1 and J is TRBJ2-5, with no clear D. The CDR3 has 13 amino acids. CDR1 is KGHDR, CDR2 SFDVKD, per germline. V dropped 1 base and J dropped 2 bases, with 4 bases sitting between them. CDR3 in amino acids: CATSDFSQETQYF. The DNA for the CDR3 is TGTGCCACCAGTGATTTCTCTCAAGAGACCCAGTACTTC.